These 7 T cell receptor beta chains share one sample of origin, sequenced in a study of shared clonotypes between healthy human individuals. The method was immunoSEQ multiplex PCR; TCRdb's version includes in-frame clones alone and lacks a portion of them. The data show about 2 million clones, with over 85% seen just once and 0.95% to 1.5% held by the top ten. In the naive CD8 group, cells lacked CD45RO and were positively selected for CCR7, so terminally differentiated effector memory CD45RA+ cells were left out. Source material: naive CD8+ T cells sorted from blood. Source of these receptors: a young man in good health.

As concerns this clone: Additional DNA sequences in this sample encode the identical CDR3. This sequence joins TRBV11-3 and TRBJ2-7; a possible D gene is TRBD1 (5 bases). The germline V gene encodes CDR1 SGHNT and CDR2 YENEEA. The CDR3 contains 13 residues. V lost 3 bases, J lost 2 bases, and 8 bases lay in between. In DNA, the CDR3 is TGTGCCAGCAGCTTGGGGCCGACCTACGAGCAGTACTTC. Encoded protein: CASSLGPTYEQYF. Together with reference TRBV11-3 and TRBJ2-7, the CDR3 gives the full variable domain: EAGVVQSPRYKIIEKKQPVAFWCNPISGHNTLYWYLQNLGQGPELLIRYENEEAVDDSQLPKDRFSAERLKGVDSTLKIQPAELGDSAVYLCASSLGPTYEQYFGPGTRLTVT.

In regard to this clone: Other DNA sequences in the same sample also yield this CDR3. The V gene is TRBV30, the J gene TRBJ1-4; D is possibly TRBD1 (5 bases). The CDR3 is 13 residues long. From germline, CDR1 is GTSNPN and CDR2 SVGIG (reference sequence). The V end was cut by 1 base, the J end by 3 bases, with 6 bases between. The chain's CDR3 is CAWSEGSNEKLFF. The CDR3, as DNA: TGTGCCTGGAGTGAGGGGTCTAATGAAAAACTGTTTTTT.

The J gene is TRBJ1-5, the V gene TRBV27; D is undetermined. Per germline, CDR1 MNHEY and CDR2 SMNVEV (reference sequence). The CDR3 is 14 amino acids. V was clipped by 2 bases and J by 6 bases, with 11 bases between them. The CDR3 DNA is TGTGCCAGCAGTTTAGACCCGGGCAGTCAGCCCCAGCATTTT. Protein sequence: CASSLDPGSQPQHF.

V is TRBV19 and J is TRBJ1-2, with 12 bases identical to TRBD1. V lost 3 bases, J lost 5 bases, and 10 bases stayed unmatched. From germline, CDR1 is LNHDA and CDR2 SQIVND (reference sequence). This CDR3 is built from 17 residues. As DNA, the CDR3 is TGTGCCAGTAGTATGGATTGGGACAGGGGGCCGAGATATGGCTACACCTTC. Translating gives CASSMDWDRGPRYGYTF.

The table lists this clone with a few counts. This specimen includes other DNA sequences encoding the same CDR3. In DNA, the CDR3 is TGTGCCAGCAGTTATCGACAGGGCTACGAGCAGTACTTC. This encodes CASSYRQGYEQYF. The chain joins TRBV27 to TRBJ2-7, with 7 positions matching TRBD1. The ends lost 4 bases at V and 3 bases at J; junction bases unmatched: 3. The CDR3 runs to 13 residues. Germline V gene data show CDR1 as MNHEY and CDR2 as SMNVEV (reference sequence).

The chain links TRBV5-4 to TRBJ1-3; a weak D match, TRBD1 (6 bases). Germline V lookup: CDR1 SGHNT, CDR2 YYREEE (reference sequence). V lost 4 bases to trimming and J lost 0 bases, with 14 bases between them. The CDR3 has 16 amino acids. Written as DNA, the CDR3 is TGTGCCAGCAGCGTGGACAGTGAGGGCTCTGGAAACACCATATATTTT. Its protein is CASSVDSEGSGNTIYF.

The gene calls are TRBV9 and TRBJ2-7, with D uncertain. CDR1 and CDR2 (germline): SGDLS, YYNGEE. The CDR3 is made up of 13 amino acids. The V and J ends lost 4 bases and 0 bases respectively, with 8 bases between them. CDR3 nucleotide sequence: TGTGCCAGCAGCCCCTTTTCCTCCTACGAGCAGTACTTC. This sequence encodes CASSPFSSYEQYF.